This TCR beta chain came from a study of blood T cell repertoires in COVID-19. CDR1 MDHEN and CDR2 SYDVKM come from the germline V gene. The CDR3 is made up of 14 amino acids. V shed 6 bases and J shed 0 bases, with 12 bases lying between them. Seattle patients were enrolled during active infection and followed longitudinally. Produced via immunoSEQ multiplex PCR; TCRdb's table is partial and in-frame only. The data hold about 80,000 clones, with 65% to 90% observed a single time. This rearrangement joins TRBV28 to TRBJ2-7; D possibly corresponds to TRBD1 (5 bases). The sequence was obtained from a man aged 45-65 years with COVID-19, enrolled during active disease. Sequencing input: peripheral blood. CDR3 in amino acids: CASRQVRSSYEQYF. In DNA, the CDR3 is TGTGCCAGCAGACAGGTCCGTAGCTCCTACGAGCAGTACTTC. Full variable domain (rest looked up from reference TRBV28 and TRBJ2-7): DVKVTQSSRYLVKRTGEKVFLECVQDMDHENMFWYRQDPGLGLRLIYFSYDVKMKEKGDIPEGYSVSREKKERFSLILESASTNQTSMYLCASRQVRSSYEQYFGPGTRLTVT.